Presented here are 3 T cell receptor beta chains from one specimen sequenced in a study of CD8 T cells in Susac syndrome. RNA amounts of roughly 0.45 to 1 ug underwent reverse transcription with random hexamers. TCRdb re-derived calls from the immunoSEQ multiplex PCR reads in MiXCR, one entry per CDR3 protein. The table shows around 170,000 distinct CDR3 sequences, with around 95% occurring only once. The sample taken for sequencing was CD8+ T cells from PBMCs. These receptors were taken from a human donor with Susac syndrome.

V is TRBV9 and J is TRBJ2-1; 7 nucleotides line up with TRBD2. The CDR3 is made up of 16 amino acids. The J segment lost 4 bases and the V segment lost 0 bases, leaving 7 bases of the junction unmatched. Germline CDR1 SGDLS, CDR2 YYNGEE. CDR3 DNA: TGTGCCAGCAGCGTAGCTTTCGCGGGAGTGTACAATGAGCAGTTCTTC. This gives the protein CASSVAFAGVYNEQFF.

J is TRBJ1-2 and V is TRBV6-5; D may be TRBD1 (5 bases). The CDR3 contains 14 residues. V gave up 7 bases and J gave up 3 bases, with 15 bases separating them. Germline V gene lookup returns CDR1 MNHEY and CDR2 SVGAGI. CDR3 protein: CASIPTGGDYGYTF. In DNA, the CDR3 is TGTGCCAGCATCCCGACTGGAGGGGACTATGGCTACACCTTC.

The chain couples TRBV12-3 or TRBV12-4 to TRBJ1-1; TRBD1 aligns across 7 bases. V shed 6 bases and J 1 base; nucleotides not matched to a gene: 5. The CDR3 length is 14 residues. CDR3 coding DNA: TGTGCCAGCAGACCCGGGACAGCGAACACTGAAGCTTTCTTT. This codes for CASRPGTANTEAFF.